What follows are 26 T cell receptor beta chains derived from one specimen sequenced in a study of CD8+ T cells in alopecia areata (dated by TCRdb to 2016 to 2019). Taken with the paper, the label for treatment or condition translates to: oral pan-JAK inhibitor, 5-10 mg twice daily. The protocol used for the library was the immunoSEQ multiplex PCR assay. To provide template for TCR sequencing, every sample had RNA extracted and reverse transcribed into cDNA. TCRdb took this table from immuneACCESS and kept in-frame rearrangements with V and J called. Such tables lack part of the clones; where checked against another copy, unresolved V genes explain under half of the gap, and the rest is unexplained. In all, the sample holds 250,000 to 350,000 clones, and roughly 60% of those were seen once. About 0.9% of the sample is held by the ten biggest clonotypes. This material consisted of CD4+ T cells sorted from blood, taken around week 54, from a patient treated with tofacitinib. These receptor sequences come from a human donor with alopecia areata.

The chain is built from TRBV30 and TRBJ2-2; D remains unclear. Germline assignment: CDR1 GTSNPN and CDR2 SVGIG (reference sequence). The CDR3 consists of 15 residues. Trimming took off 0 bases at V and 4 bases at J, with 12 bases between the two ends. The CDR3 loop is CAWSVLRPFTGELFF. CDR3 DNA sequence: TGTGCCTGGAGTGTCTTGAGACCGTTCACCGGGGAGCTGTTTTTT. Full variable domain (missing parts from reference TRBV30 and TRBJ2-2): SQTIHQWPATLVQPVGSPLSLECTVEGTSNPNLYWYRQAAGRGLQLLFYSVGIGQISSEVPQNLSASRPQDRQFILSSKKLLLSDSGFYLCAWSVLRPFTGELFFGEGSRLTVL.

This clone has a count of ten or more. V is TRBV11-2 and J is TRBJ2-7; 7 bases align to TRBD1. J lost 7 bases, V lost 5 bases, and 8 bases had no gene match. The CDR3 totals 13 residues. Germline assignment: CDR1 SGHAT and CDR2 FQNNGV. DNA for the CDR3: TGTGCCAGCAGCCCGAGGGGGCTGGGGGAGCAGTACTTC. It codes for CASSPRGLGEQYF.

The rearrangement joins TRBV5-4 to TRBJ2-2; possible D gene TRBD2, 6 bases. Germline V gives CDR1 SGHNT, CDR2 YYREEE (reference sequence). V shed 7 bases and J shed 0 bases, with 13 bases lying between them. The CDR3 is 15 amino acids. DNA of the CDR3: TGTGCCAGCGCTTTGGAGGGGCCGAACACCGGGGAGCTGTTTTTT. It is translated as CASALEGPNTGELFF.

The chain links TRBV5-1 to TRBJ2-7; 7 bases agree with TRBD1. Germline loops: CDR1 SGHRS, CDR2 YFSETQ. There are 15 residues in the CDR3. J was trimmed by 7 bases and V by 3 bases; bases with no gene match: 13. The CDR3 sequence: CASSSGTGVEGEQYF. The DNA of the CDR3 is TGCGCCAGCAGCTCGGGAACAGGGGTCGAGGGTGAGCAGTACTTC.

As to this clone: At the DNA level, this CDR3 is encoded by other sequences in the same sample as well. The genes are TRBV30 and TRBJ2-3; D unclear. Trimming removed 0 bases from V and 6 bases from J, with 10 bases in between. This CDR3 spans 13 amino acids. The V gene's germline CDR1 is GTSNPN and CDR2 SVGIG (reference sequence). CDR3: CAWSVRGPDTQYF. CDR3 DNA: TGTGCCTGGAGTGTAAGAGGACCTGATACGCAGTATTTT.

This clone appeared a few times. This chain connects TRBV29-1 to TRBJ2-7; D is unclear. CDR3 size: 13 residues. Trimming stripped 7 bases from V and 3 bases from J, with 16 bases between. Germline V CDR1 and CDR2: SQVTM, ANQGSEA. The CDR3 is CSAKEQVDYEQYF. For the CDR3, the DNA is TGCAGCGCCAAGGAGCAGGTTGACTACGAGCAGTACTTC.

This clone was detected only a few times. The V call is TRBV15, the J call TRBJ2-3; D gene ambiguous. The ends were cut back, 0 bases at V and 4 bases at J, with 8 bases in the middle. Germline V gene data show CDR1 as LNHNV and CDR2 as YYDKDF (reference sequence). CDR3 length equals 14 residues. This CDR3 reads CATSRDFNADTQYF. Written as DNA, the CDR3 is TGTGCCACCAGCAGAGATTTTAACGCAGATACGCAGTATTTT.

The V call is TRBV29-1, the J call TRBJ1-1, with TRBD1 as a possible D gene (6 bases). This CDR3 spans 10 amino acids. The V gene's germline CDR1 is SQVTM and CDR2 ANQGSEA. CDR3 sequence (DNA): TGCACCCACGACAGGTCTGAAGCTTTCTTT. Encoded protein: CTHDRSEAFF.

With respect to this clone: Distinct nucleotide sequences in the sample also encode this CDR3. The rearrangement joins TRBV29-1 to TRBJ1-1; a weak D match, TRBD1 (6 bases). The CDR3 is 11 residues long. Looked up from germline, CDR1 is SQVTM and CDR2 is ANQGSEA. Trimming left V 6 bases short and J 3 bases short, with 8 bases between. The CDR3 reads CSVGQYTEAFF. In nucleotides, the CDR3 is TGCAGCGTCGGACAGTACACTGAAGCTTTCTTT.

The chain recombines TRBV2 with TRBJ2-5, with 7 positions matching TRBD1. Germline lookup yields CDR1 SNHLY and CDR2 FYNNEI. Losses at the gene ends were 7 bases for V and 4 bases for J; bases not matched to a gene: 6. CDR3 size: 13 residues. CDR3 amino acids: CASTVWDRETQYF. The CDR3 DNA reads TGTGCCAGCACCGTCTGGGACAGAGAGACCCAGTACTTC. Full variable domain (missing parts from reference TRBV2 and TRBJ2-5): EPEVTQTPSHQVTQMGQEVILRCVPISNHLYFYWYRQILGQKVEFLVSFYNNEISEKSEIFDDQFSVERPDGSNFTLKIRSTKLEDSAMYFCASTVWDRETQYFGPGTRLLVL.

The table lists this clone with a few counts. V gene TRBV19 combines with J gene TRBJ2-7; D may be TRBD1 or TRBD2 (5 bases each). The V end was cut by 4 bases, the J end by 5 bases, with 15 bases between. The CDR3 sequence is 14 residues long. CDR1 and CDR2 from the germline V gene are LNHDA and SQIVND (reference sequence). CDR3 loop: CASSTIGTAHEQYF. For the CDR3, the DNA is TGTGCCAGTAGTACCATTGGGACCGCACACGAGCAGTACTTC.

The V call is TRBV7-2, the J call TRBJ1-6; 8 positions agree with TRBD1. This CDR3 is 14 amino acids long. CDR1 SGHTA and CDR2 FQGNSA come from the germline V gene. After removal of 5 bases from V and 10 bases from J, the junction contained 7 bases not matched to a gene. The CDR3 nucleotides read TGTGCCAGCAGCACCGGACAGGGACAGTCACCCCTCCACTTT. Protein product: CASSTGQGQSPLHF. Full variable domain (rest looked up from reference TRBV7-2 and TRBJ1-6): GAGVSQSPSNKVTEKGKDVELRCDPISGHTALYWYRQSLGQGLEFLIYFQGNSAPDKSGLPSDRFSAERTGGSVSTLTIQRTQQEDSAVYLCASSTGQGQSPLHFGNGTRLTVT.

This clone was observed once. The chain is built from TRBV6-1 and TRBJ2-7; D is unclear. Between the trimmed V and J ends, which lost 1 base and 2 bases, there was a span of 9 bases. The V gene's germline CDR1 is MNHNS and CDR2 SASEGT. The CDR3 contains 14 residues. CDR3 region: CASSEVGLPYEQYF. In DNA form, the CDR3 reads TGTGCCAGCAGTGAAGTCGGGCTCCCCTACGAGCAGTACTTC.

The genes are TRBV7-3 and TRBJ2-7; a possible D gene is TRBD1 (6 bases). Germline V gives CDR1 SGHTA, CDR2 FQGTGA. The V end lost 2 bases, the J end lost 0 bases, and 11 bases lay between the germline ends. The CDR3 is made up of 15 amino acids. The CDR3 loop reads CASSLFGGSSYEQYF. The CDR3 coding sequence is TGTGCCAGCAGCTTATTTGGGGGCAGCTCCTACGAGCAGTACTTC.

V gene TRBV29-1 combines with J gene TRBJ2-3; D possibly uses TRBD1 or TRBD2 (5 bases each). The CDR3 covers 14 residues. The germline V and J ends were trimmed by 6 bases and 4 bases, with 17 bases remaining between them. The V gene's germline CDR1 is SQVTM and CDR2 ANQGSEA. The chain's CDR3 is CSVAFGAGADTQYF. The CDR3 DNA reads TGCAGCGTGGCTTTCGGGGCTGGGGCAGATACGCAGTATTTT.

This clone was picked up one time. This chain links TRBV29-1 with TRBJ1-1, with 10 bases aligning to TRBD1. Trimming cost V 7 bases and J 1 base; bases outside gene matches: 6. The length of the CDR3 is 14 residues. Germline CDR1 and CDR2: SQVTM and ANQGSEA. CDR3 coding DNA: TGCAGCGGAGGGACAGGGGCCCGGAACACTGAAGCTTTCTTT. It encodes CSGGTGARNTEAFF.

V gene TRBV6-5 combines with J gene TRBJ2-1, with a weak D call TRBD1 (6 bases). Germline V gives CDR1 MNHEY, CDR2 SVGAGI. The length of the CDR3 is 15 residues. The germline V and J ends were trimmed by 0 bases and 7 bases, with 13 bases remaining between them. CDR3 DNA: TGTGCCAGCAGTTACTCGGGGGCTAAAGGTAATGAGCAGTTCTTC. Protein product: CASSYSGAKGNEQFF.

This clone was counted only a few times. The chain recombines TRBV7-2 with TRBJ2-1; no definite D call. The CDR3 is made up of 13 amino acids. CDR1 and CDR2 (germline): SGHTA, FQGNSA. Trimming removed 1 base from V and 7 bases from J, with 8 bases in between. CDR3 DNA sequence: TGTGCCAGCAGCTTAGAATGGGGAAATGAGCAGTTCTTC. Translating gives CASSLEWGNEQFF.

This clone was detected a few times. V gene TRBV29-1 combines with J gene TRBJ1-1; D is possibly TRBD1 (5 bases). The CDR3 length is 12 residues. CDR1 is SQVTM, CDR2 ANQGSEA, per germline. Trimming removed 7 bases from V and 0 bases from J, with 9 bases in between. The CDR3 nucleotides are TGCAGCGCTGGGACGTTGAACACTGAAGCTTTCTTT. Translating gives CSAGTLNTEAFF.

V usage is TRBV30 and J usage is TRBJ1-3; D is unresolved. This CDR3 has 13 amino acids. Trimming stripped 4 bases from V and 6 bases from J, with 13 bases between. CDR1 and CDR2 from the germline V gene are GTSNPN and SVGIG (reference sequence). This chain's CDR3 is CAWISRRANTIYF. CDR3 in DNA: TGTGCCTGGATAAGCCGGCGGGCAAACACCATATATTTT.

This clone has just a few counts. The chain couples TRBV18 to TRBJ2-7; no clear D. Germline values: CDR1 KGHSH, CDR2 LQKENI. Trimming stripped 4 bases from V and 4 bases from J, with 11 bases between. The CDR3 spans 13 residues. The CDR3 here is CASSQFPVYEQYF. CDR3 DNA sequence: TGTGCCAGCTCACAGTTTCCGGTTTACGAGCAGTACTTC.

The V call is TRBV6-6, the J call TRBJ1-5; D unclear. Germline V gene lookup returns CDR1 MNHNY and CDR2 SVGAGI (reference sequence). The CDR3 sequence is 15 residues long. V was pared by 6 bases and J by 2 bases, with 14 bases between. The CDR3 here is CASRRPQDGNQPQHF. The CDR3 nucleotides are TGTGCCAGCAGGAGACCACAAGACGGCAATCAGCCCCAGCATTTT.

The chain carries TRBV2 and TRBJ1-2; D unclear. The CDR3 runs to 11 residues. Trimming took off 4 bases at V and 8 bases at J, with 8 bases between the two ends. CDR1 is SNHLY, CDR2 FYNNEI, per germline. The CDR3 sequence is CASSVVAGYTF. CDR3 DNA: TGTGCCAGCAGTGTTGTCGCGGGCTACACCTTC.

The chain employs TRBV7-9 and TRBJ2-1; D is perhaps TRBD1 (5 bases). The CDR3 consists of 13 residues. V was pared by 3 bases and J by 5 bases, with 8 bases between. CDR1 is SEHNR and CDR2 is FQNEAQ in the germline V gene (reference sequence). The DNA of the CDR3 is TGTGCCAGCAGCTTCCGGACACACAATGAGCAGTTCTTC. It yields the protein CASSFRTHNEQFF.

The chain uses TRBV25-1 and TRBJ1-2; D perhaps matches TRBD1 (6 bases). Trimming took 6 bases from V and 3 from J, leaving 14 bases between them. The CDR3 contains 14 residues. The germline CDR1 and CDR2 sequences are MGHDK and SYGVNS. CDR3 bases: TGTGCCAGCAGAGGACAGCCTGGGGACTATGGCTACACCTTC. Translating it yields CASRGQPGDYGYTF.

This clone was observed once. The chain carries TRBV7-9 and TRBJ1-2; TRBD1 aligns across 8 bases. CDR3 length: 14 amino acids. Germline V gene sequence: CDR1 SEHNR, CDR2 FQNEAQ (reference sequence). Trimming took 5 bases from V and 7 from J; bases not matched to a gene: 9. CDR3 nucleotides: TGTGCCAGCAGCCAGGGGCAGGGGGCAGTTGGCTACACCTTC. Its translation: CASSQGQGAVGYTF.